This entry features one T cell receptor (beta chain) sequence. Antigen: not known. The treatment here: around 19 received Ad26.COV2.S at low or high dose, single or two shots; about 5 received placebo; per-sample allocation not given. Samples analyzed were those drawn on day 63 after the first vaccine or placebo injection. Vaccine was an Ad26 vector expressing Wuhan-strain SARS-CoV-2 spike. This sample is drawn from a study of Ad26.COV2.S vaccination and SARS-CoV-2 variants. Trimming cost V 5 bases and J 1 base, with 17 bases left between them. Germline assignment: CDR1 MNHEY and CDR2 SVGEGT. The CDR3 is 16 residues long. Here immunoSEQ multiplex PCR was the method, and the copy in TCRdb shows in-frame clones only, minus some. The sample has approximately 250,000 clones, around nine tenths seen once. Overall study results and limits: Comparable non-spike TCR breadth was observed in vaccine and placebo recipients. A substantial breadth of spike-specific CD8+ and CD4+ T cell responses after vaccination has been reported.

Sample: peripheral blood, taken in a trial of Ad26.COV2.S vaccine versus placebo. The receptor comes from a person aged 18 to 65 who received the Ad26.COV2.S COVID-19 vaccine or a placebo. The V call is TRBV6-2 or TRBV6-3, the J call TRBJ2-5; possibly TRBD2 for D (5 bases). The CDR3 DNA sequence: TGTGCCAGCAGTCCCCGGGGTACGAGGACCCAAGAGACCCAGTACTTC. Protein: CASSPRGTRTQETQYF.